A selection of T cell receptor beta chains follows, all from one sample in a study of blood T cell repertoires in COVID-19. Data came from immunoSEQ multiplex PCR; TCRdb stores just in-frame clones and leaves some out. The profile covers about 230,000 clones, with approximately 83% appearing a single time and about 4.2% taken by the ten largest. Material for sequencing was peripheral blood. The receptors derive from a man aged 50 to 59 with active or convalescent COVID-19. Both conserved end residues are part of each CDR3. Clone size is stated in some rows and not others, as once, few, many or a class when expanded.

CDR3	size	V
CASSAGTGSYEQYF	NA	TRBV19
CAISPTGESPLHF	NA	TRBV10-3
CATEDRAGVAGELFF	NA	TRBV19
CASSSGLAGGRETQYF	NA	TRBV5-6
CASAPSGGLILDTQYF	NA	TRBV12-5
CASSPRGGLAASSYNEQFF	few	TRBV7-9
CPRSHARGGGPRSYNEQFF	NA	TRBV3-1/TRBV3-2
CASSSGSREQFF	NA	TRBV5-1
CASSKTEETQYF	NA	TRBV6-5
CASGTPGSSSPLHF	NA	TRBV28
CASRPPSQGGYTF	NA	TRBV28
CASSLFGRGTTGELFF	NA	TRBV5-1